This T cell receptor (beta chain) appears in the sequencing data of a study of shared clonotypes between healthy human individuals. CDR3 length: 10 residues. CDR1 and CDR2 from the germline V gene are GTSNPN and SVGIG (reference sequence). Sequenced by immunoSEQ multiplex PCR; TCRdb stores in-frame clones only, minus some. The table has some 1,100,000 clones, around 82% seen once. Concerning this clone itself: The junction does not match germline at one end; this may be a read error.

The sequence derives from a young man in good health. Some clones in this sample may be carry-over from other donors' samples. The chain couples TRBV30 to TRBJ1-1, with D unresolved. Sequenced: memory CD4+ T cells from PBMCs. The sample's subset: CD45RA-negative fraction. This CDR3 is CAWGVGEAFF. DNA of the CDR3: TGTGCCTGGGGTGTGGGTGAAGCTTTCTTT.